This T cell receptor beta chain was sequenced in a study of STAT5B mutations in CD4+ large granular lymphocyte leukemia. In regard to this clone: Its antigen is currently unknown.

The CDR3 consists of 16 residues. Germline V gives CDR1 SGHNT, CDR2 YYREEE (reference sequence). Trimming removed 4 bases from V and 0 bases from J; junction bases left unmatched: 6. Study-wide results and limits: CD4-sorted patient repertoires seemed more clonal than healthy CD4+ repertoires. Compared with healthy controls (2/35), patient top clones favored TRBV06 (8/27). Main leukemic clonotypes were patient-specific, but roughly 25% appeared at low frequency elsewhere.

Assay used: immunoSEQ multiplex PCR; TCRdb lists only in-frame clones, some missing. The table shows around 2,000 clones, with around 90% occurring only once. Sequencing was carried out using PBMCs. The rearrangement joins TRBV5-4 to TRBJ2-1; 8 bases match TRBD2. This sequence originates from a woman aged 70-85 years with CD4+ T-cell large granular lymphocyte leukemia. Here the CDR3 DNA reads TGTGCCAGCAGCCCAGCGGGGGCTAGCTCCTACAATGAGCAGTTCTTC. Translating it yields CASSPAGASSYNEQFF.